This T cell receptor (beta chain) was retrieved from a study of T cell responses to AZD1222 COVID-19 vaccine. Germline V CDR1 and CDR2: SGHVS, FQNEAQ. This CDR3 spans 12 amino acids. V lost 3 bases and J 7 bases, leaving 9 bases between the germline ends. This table comes from immunoSEQ multiplex PCR, and its TCRdb copy is limited to in-frame clones, with some not included. The table has more than 75,000 clones, under 95% seen once. The material was peripheral blood, obtained on day 0 of AZD1222 vaccination. This chain connects TRBV7-8 to TRBJ1-2; no clear D gene. The receptor's source is an adult in good health. CDR3 residues: CASSFRGSGYTF. The DNA of the CDR3 is TGTGCCAGCAGCTTCCGGGGATCTGGCTACACCTTC.